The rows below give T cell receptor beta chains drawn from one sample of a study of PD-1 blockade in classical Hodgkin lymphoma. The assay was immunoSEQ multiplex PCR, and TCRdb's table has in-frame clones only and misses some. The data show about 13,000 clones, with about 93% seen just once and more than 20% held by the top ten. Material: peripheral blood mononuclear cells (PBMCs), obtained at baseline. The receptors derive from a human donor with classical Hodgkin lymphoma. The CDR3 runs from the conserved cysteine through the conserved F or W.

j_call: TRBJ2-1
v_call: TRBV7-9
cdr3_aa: CASTVETGGNNEQFF

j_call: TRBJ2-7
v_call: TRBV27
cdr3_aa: CAIRTQPGLPYEQYF

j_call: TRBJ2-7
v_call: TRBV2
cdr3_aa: CASSEGPPRNEQYF

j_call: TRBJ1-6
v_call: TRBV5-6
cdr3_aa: CASSPGAGSYNSPLHF

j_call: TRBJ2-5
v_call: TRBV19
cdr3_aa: CASSIGLQEETQYF

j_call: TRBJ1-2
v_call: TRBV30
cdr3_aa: CAWITRLSNYGYTF

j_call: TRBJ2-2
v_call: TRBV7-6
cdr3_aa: CASSLEFRRGVTGELFF

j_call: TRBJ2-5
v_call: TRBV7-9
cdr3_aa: CASSRKGTGGSGTQYF

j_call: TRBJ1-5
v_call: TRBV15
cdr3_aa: CATRQTPNQPQHF

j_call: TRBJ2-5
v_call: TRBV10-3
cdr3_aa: CAISAETSGRRGQETQYF

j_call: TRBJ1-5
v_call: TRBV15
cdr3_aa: CATSLGPNNQPQHF

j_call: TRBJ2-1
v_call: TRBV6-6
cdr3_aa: CASSYGSEYNEQFF

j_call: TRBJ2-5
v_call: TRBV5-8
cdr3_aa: CASSLGRGLADPGTQYF

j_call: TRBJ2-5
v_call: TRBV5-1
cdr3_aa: CASSRDRGQETQYF

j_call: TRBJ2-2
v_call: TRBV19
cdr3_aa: CASSPTSGGATGELFF

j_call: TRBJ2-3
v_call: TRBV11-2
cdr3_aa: CASSLVGGSLDTQYF

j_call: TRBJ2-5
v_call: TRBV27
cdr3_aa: CASSLEYRAIQETQYF

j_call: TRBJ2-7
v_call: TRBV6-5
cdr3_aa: CASSYSGTGLYEQYF

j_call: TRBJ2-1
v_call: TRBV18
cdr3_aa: CASSPRNEQFF

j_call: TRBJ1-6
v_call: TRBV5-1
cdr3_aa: CASSIQGGPNSPLHF

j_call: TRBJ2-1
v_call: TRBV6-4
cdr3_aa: CASRPGTSDQRWFF

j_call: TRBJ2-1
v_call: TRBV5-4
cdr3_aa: CASKGGIDSEQFF

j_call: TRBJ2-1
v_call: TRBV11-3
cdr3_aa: CASSPSGAEQFF

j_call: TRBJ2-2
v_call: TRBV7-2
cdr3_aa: CARKRGAGTGELFF

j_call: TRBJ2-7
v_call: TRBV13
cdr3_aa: CASSLSGTIRF

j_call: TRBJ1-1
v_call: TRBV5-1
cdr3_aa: CASRSPGRENTEAFF

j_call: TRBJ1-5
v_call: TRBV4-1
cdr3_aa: CASSQEMGLNQPQHF

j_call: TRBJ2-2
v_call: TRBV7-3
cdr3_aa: CASSSLVTGELFF

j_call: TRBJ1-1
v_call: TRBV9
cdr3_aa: CASSARAQEGYTEAFF

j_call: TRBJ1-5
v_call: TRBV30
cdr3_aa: CAWSTGQGWQPQHF

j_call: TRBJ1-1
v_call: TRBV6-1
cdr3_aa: CASSSGSLNTEAFF

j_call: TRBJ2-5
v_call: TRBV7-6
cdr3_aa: CASSFQAGQETQYF

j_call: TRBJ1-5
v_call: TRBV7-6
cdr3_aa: CASSRQDNQPQHF